This T cell receptor (beta chain) is from a study of cytomegalovirus exposure and HLA in healthy donors. Germline values: CDR1 MNHEY, CDR2 SVGAGI. This CDR3 region has 15 residues. Trimming cost V 6 bases and J 4 bases; bases outside gene matches: 12. In regard to this clone: What it binds is not known.

General observations from the study: Researchers reported that a few CMV-associated chains were confirmed in vitro as CMV antigen-specific.

Clones were sequenced by immunoSEQ multiplex PCR, and TCRdb holds only the in-frame ones, with some missing. The table records some 180,000 clones, around nine tenths of them present only once. V usage is TRBV6-5 and J usage is TRBJ2-7; 7 bases line up with TRBD1. Sample: PBMCs. This sequence originates from a man aged 25 to 45 in good health and CMV-seropositive. The CDR3 protein is CASRPRGGRVYEQYF. The CDR3 DNA is TGTGCCAGCAGACCCCGAGGGGGCCGGGTATACGAGCAGTACTTC.